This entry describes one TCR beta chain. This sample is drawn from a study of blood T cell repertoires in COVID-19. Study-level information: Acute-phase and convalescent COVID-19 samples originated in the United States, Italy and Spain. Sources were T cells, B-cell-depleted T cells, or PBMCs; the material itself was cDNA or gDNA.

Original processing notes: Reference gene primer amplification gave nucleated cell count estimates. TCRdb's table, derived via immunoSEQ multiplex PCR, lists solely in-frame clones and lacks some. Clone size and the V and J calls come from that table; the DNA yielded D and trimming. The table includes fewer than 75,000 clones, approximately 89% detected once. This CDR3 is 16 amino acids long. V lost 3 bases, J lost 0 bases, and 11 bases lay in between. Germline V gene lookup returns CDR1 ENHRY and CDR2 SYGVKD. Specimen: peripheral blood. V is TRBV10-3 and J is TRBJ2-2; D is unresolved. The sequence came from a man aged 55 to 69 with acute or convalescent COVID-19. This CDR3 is CAISDPTIANTGELFF. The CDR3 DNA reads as TGTGCCATCAGTGACCCCACGATAGCGAACACCGGGGAGCTGTTTTTT.